A single sample is the source of the 32 T cell receptor beta chains below, sequenced in a study of breast tumors, draining lymph nodes, adjacent tissues. Each CDR3 protein gets one entry after TCRdb re-called the multiplex PCR reads with MiXCR. Seen here are fewer than 140,000 distinct CDR3 sequences, 30% observed once, and the top ten hold less than 6%. The lymph nodes were axillary draining lymph nodes from breast cancer patients. Sequencing was done on a sample of axillary lymph node tissue. The origin of the receptors is a female donor with breast cancer. Some clones in this sample may be carry-over from other donors' samples.

There are many counts of this clonotype. V usage is TRBV6-5 and J usage is TRBJ2-7, with D possibly matching TRBD2 (5 bases). The V end was cut by 5 bases, the J end by 4 bases, with 12 bases between. This CDR3 has 13 amino acids. CDR1 is MNHEY, CDR2 SVGAGI, per germline. CDR3 sequence (DNA): TGTGCCAGCAGTCACGGGGAAGGGTACGAGCAGTACTTC. Its protein product is CASSHGEGYEQYF.

The chain combines TRBV4-1 with TRBJ2-7; 10 bases align to TRBD2. The germline V gene encodes CDR1 MGHRA and CDR2 YSYEKL. Germline trimming cut 1 base from V and 5 bases from J; bases unmatched to any gene: 5. This CDR3 is built from 15 residues. The DNA of the CDR3 is TGCGCCAGCAGCCAAGTCGAGCTAGCGGGAGACGAGCAGTACTTC. Residues: CASSQVELAGDEQYF.

This clonotype was observed at least ten times. V is TRBV2 and J is TRBJ2-5, with 7 bases fitting TRBD1. V lost 7 bases to trimming and J lost 2 bases; unmatched junction nucleotides: 7. The germline gives CDR1 SNHLY, CDR2 FYNNEI. The CDR3 sequence is 14 residues long. The CDR3 sequence: CASKLDRAQETQYF. CDR3 nucleotides: TGTGCCAGCAAACTCGACAGGGCGCAAGAGACCCAGTACTTC.

The sample holds many counts of this clonotype. The genes are TRBV9 and TRBJ1-5; TRBD1 might be the D (5 bases). The CDR3 loop spans 14 amino acids. CDR1 is SGDLS and CDR2 is YYNGEE in the germline V gene. Deletions cut 0 bases from V and 3 bases from J, with 7 bases between. CDR3 protein: CASSVEGHNQPQHF. The CDR3 DNA sequence: TGTGCCAGCAGCGTAGAAGGACACAATCAGCCCCAGCATTTT.

This clonotype has at least ten counts. The rearrangement joins TRBV5-8 to TRBJ1-5, with D unresolved. CDR3 length equals 12 residues. Germline V gene lookup returns CDR1 SGHTS and CDR2 YDEGEE. V was cut by 2 bases and J by 4 bases, with 4 bases left in between. CDR3 in DNA: TGTGCCAGCAGCTTCTCTAATCAGCCCCAGCATTTT. Translation gives CASSFSNQPQHF.

This clonotype was seen only a few times. CDR3 sequence (DNA): TGTGCCAGCAGTTTATTAGGGAATCAGCCCCAGCATTTT. The encoded protein is CASSLLGNQPQHF. The chain links TRBV27 to TRBJ1-5; D gene unclear. This CDR3 has 13 residues. V lost 1 base and J 4 bases, leaving 5 bases between the germline ends. CDR1 is MNHEY, CDR2 SMNVEV, per germline (reference sequence).

This clonotype was counted ten times or more. V gene TRBV19 combines with J gene TRBJ2-3; D not resolved. The CDR3 covers 14 residues. In germline, CDR1 is LNHDA, CDR2 SQIVND (reference sequence). Trimming cost V 3 bases and J 2 bases, with 9 bases left between them. The CDR3 DNA follows: TGTGCCAGTAGTATTTACACCCTCACAGATACGCAGTATTTT. This translates into CASSIYTLTDTQYF.

At least ten counts were recorded for this clonotype. The J gene is TRBJ1-6, the V gene TRBV9, with D maybe TRBD1 (6 bases). With 4 bases removed from V and 4 bases from J, the gap between germline ends came to 9 bases. The CDR3 consists of 14 residues. The germline gives CDR1 SGDLS, CDR2 YYNGEE. CDR3 nucleotide sequence: TGTGCCAGCAGCTCTACAGGGTATAATTCACCCCTCCACTTT. The encoded protein is CASSSTGYNSPLHF.

This clonotype appeared many times. The chain combines TRBV3-1 with TRBJ2-1, with 7 bases identical to TRBD2. Germline V lookup: CDR1 LGHDT, CDR2 YNNKEL (reference sequence). V gave up 5 bases and J gave up 5 bases; unmatched junction bases: 9. The CDR3 runs 15 residues. The CDR3 loop reads CASSSWGGEDNEQFF. The CDR3 region has the DNA TGTGCCAGCAGCTCCTGGGGGGGGGAGGACAATGAGCAGTTCTTC.

There are many counts of this clonotype. This chain links TRBV4-1 with TRBJ2-1; no definite D call. V was clipped by 1 base and J by 2 bases, with 12 bases between them. The CDR3 is made up of 16 amino acids. Germline V gene lookup returns CDR1 MGHRA and CDR2 YSYEKL. The CDR3 bases are TGCGCCAGCAGCCAAGTAGACTTAACAGCCTACAATGAGCAGTTCTTC. Protein product: CASSQVDLTAYNEQFF.

This chain connects TRBV11-2 to TRBJ1-5; 7 nucleotides agree with TRBD1. This CDR3 has 14 residues. The junction had 5 bases not matched to a gene; V was cut back by 6 bases and J by 3 bases. The germline V gene encodes CDR1 SGHAT and CDR2 FQNNGV. In nucleotides, the CDR3 is TGTGCCAGCAGACTGACAGGGATCAATCAGCCCCAGCATTTT. Translation: CASRLTGINQPQHF.

This clonotype was seen many times. The CDR3 bases are TGTGCCACCAGCAGGAGGGACAGTGAAGAGACCCAGTACTTC. Translating gives CATSRRDSEETQYF. The V and J genes are TRBV15 and TRBJ2-5, with 7 nucleotides matching TRBD1. The CDR3 has 14 amino acids. Looked up from germline, CDR1 is LNHNV and CDR2 is YYDKDF (reference sequence). Unmatched junction bases numbered 4, after V lost 3 bases and J lost 3 bases.

This chain links TRBV12-3 or TRBV12-4 with TRBJ1-5; 8 bases are a match to TRBD1. The ends lost 7 bases at V and 2 bases at J; junction bases unmatched: 1. The CDR3 contains 13 residues. The CDR3 region is CASTQGGNQPQHF. In nucleotides, the CDR3 is TGTGCCAGCACACAGGGGGGCAATCAGCCCCAGCATTTT.

This clonotype was recorded many times. The chain is built from TRBV19 and TRBJ1-5, with D possibly being TRBD1 (5 bases). V was shortened by 4 bases and J by 6 bases, with 7 bases between the two germline ends. The CDR3 contains 12 residues. The V gene's germline CDR1 is LNHDA and CDR2 SQIVND (reference sequence). The CDR3 nucleotides are TGTGCCAGTAGTAGCAGGGTTCAGCCCCAGCATTTT. This gives the protein CASSSRVQPQHF. The complete variable domain, with remaining parts taken from reference TRBV19 and TRBJ1-5, reads DGGITQSPKYLFRKEGQNVTLSCEQNLNHDAMYWYRQDPGQGLRLIYYSQIVNDFQKGDIAEGYSVSREKKESFPLTVTSAQKNPTAFYLCASSSRVQPQHFGDGTRLSIL.

This clonotype was observed many times. J is TRBJ1-1 and V is TRBV15; D may be TRBD1 (5 bases). The germline V gene encodes CDR1 LNHNV and CDR2 YYDKDF (reference sequence). There are 16 residues in the CDR3. Deletions cut 5 bases from V and 0 bases from J, with 16 bases between. The CDR3 coding sequence is TGTGCCACCAGCCCTGGGGCCGAGGGTATGAACACTGAAGCTTTCTTT. It codes for CATSPGAEGMNTEAFF.

CDR3 sequence (DNA): TGTGCCAGCAGTGGAGGGACGGGAGGAGGAAACACCATATATTTT. Encoded protein: CASSGGTGGGNTIYF. The chain has TRBV6-1 and TRBJ1-3; weak D call: TRBD1 (5 bases). In germline, CDR1 is MNHNS, CDR2 SASEGT. This CDR3 spans 15 amino acids. V was trimmed by 4 bases and J by 4 bases, leaving 14 bases between them.

The rearrangement links TRBV19 to TRBJ1-2; D might be TRBD1 (5 bases). The CDR3 runs 13 residues. The V end was cut by 3 bases, the J end by 5 bases, with 10 bases between. Germline values: CDR1 LNHDA, CDR2 SQIVND (reference sequence). CDR3: CASSIPSGYGYTF. CDR3 coding DNA: TGTGCCAGTAGTATTCCCTCAGGGTATGGCTACACCTTC.

About this clonotype itself: With a much larger clone just one base away, this may be a read error. J is TRBJ2-1 and V is TRBV6-5; TRBD2 aligns across 12 bases. Germline V gene sequence: CDR1 MNHEY, CDR2 SVGAGI. This CDR3 comprises 16 residues. The CDR3: CDSSYRTSGKYNEQFF. As DNA, the CDR3 is TGTGACAGCAGTTACAGGACTAGCGGGAAATACAATGAGCAGTTCTTC.

This clonotype has at least ten counts. The V gene is TRBV12-3 or TRBV12-4, the J gene TRBJ1-3; no clear D gene. The CDR3 contains 15 residues. V was shortened by 6 bases and J by 8 bases, with 20 bases between the two germline ends. CDR3 amino acids: CASRSGPAGGDTIYF. The DNA for the CDR3 is TGTGCCAGCAGAAGCGGGCCCGCCGGAGGAGACACCATATATTTT.

This clonotype was seen ten or more times. V is TRBV24-1 and J is TRBJ2-7; D might be TRBD2 (7 bases). There are 16 residues in the CDR3. Germline CDR1 and CDR2: KGHDR and SFDVKD. V shed 5 bases and J shed 4 bases, with 20 bases lying between them. The CDR3 reads CATSGGCGGRSYEQYF. For the CDR3, the DNA is TGTGCCACCAGTGGGGGCTGCGGGGGCCGCTCATACGAGCAGTACTTC.

In its sample, this clonotype was seen many times. DNA for the CDR3: TGCGCCAGCAGCTTGGGACAGTCATTTTATGGCTACACCTTC. Encoded protein: CASSLGQSFYGYTF. The genes are TRBV5-1 and TRBJ1-2; possibly TRBD1 for D (5 bases). The V end was cut by 0 bases, the J end by 5 bases, with 11 bases between. The germline V gene has CDR1 SGHRS and CDR2 YFSETQ. The CDR3 runs to 14 residues. Full variable domain (outside the CDR3, taken from reference TRBV5-1 and TRBJ1-2): KAGVTQTPRYLIKTRGQQVTLSCSPISGHRSVSWYQQTPGQGLQFLFEYFSETQRNKGNFPGRFSGRQFSNSRSEMNVSTLELGDSALYLCASSLGQSFYGYTFGSGTRLTVV.

This clonotype was found a few times. The V and J genes are TRBV11-2 and TRBJ1-1, with D possibly TRBD1 on 6 matching bases. Germline V gene data show CDR1 as SGHAT and CDR2 as FQNNGV. V lost 7 bases and J 4 bases, leaving 16 bases between the germline ends. CDR3 length: 14 amino acids. CDR3 bases: TGTGCCAGCAAACCTCCAGGGGAGGGCACTGAAGCTTTCTTT. Its translation is CASKPPGEGTEAFF.

The chain couples TRBV19 to TRBJ1-5; D is possibly TRBD1 (5 bases). The CDR3 has 15 residues. Germline loops: CDR1 LNHDA, CDR2 SQIVND (reference sequence). V was cut by 3 bases and J by 8 bases, with 17 bases left in between. Written as DNA, the CDR3 is TGTGCCAGTAGTATCCTAGCCGGGGCGGGGGAGCCCCAGCATTTT. Its protein product is CASSILAGAGEPQHF. The whole variable domain, remainder taken from reference TRBV19 and TRBJ1-5, is DGGITQSPKYLFRKEGQNVTLSCEQNLNHDAMYWYRQDPGQGLRLIYYSQIVNDFQKGDIAEGYSVSREKKESFPLTVTSAQKNPTAFYLCASSILAGAGEPQHFGDGTRLSIL.

This clonotype occurred many times. V usage is TRBV6-5 and J usage is TRBJ1-2; TRBD1 agrees at 8 bases. V lost 7 bases, J lost 2 bases, and 6 bases stayed unmatched. CDR3 length: 14 amino acids. Germline V gives CDR1 MNHEY, CDR2 SVGAGI. The CDR3 coding sequence is TGTGCCAGCAAGCTCGACAGGGGAAACTATGGCTACACCTTC. The encoded protein is CASKLDRGNYGYTF.

This chain links TRBV29-1 with TRBJ1-4; D not certain. Germline loops: CDR1 SQVTM, CDR2 ANQGSEA. The CDR3 has 13 residues. The V and J ends lost 6 bases and 3 bases respectively, with 11 bases between them. CDR3 sequence reads: CSVKGASNEKLFF. The DNA for the CDR3 is TGCAGCGTAAAGGGAGCCTCTAATGAAAAACTGTTTTTT. Looking up the rest from reference TRBV29-1 and TRBJ1-4 gives the full variable domain: SAVISQKPSRDICQRGTSLTIQCQVDSQVTMMFWYRQQPGQSLTLIATANQGSEATYESGFVIDKFPISRPNLTFSTLTVSNMSPEDSSIYLCSVKGASNEKLFFGSGTQLSVL.

This clonotype has a count of ten or more. The V call is TRBV20-1, the J call TRBJ2-5, with no clear D. This CDR3 comprises 16 residues. The V end lost 0 bases, the J end lost 1 base, and 15 bases lay between the germline ends. Per germline, CDR1 DFQATT and CDR2 SNEGSKA (reference sequence). This CDR3 is CSARDHGTASQETQYF. The CDR3 coding sequence is TGCAGTGCTAGAGATCACGGAACAGCCTCCCAAGAGACCCAGTACTTC.

This clonotype was detected only once. The V and J genes are TRBV9 and TRBJ2-7, with 10 bases fitting TRBD2. CDR1 and CDR2 from the germline V gene are SGDLS and YYNGEE. The trim removed 0 bases at V and 7 bases at J, leaving 10 bases unmatched. The CDR3 is made up of 16 amino acids. This CDR3 reads CASSVATGTSAVEQYF. The CDR3 DNA sequence: TGTGCCAGCAGCGTAGCAACCGGGACTAGCGCGGTTGAGCAGTACTTC.

Details on this clonotype: A much larger clone differs by one base, so this may be a read error. The chain uses TRBV20-1 and TRBJ1-2; TRBD1 is a possible D gene (5 bases). Germline CDR1 and CDR2: DFQATT and SNEGSKA (reference sequence). The length of the CDR3 is 12 residues. For the CDR3, the DNA is TGCAGTGCTACCGGGACTTTCTATGGCTCCACCTTC. Encoded protein: CSATGTFYGSTF.

This clonotype was found many times. V gene TRBV5-1 combines with J gene TRBJ1-2, with D perhaps TRBD1 (5 bases). CDR3 length: 15 amino acids. Trimming left V 2 bases short and J 2 bases short, with 13 bases between. Germline CDR1 and CDR2: SGHRS and YFSETQ. CDR3 DNA sequence: TGCGCCAGCAGCTTTTCCGGGGGACGGAACTATGGCTACACCTTC. It yields the protein CASSFSGGRNYGYTF. The complete variable domain, with remaining parts taken from reference TRBV5-1 and TRBJ1-2, reads KAGVTQTPRYLIKTRGQQVTLSCSPISGHRSVSWYQQTPGQGLQFLFEYFSETQRNKGNFPGRFSGRQFSNSRSEMNVSTLELGDSALYLCASSFSGGRNYGYTFGSGTRLTVV.

In this sample, this clonotype turned up many times. The chain couples TRBV7-2 to TRBJ2-7, with a possible D match to TRBD2 (5 bases). This CDR3 has 15 residues. CDR1 is SGHTA, CDR2 FQGNSA, per germline. Trimming took 2 bases from V and 4 from J, leaving 15 bases between them. CDR3: CASSLTVSSRYEQYF. The CDR3 DNA reads TGTGCCAGCAGCTTAACCGTGTCTAGCAGATACGAGCAGTACTTC. Full variable domain (outside the CDR3, taken from reference TRBV7-2 and TRBJ2-7): GAGVSQSPSNKVTEKGKDVELRCDPISGHTALYWYRQSLGQGLEFLIYFQGNSAPDKSGLPSDRFSAERTGGSVSTLTIQRTQQEDSAVYLCASSLTVSSRYEQYFGPGTRLTVT.

This clonotype came up many times. The rearrangement links TRBV19 to TRBJ2-1; 8 bases are a match to TRBD1. The V gene's germline CDR1 is LNHDA and CDR2 SQIVND (reference sequence). The ends lost 3 bases at V and 4 bases at J; junction bases unmatched: 5. The CDR3 spans 15 residues. The CDR3 is CASSMGQEVYNEQFF. CDR3 coding DNA: TGTGCCAGTAGTATGGGACAGGAAGTATACAATGAGCAGTTCTTC.

This clonotype was picked up many times. V usage is TRBV5-4 and J usage is TRBJ2-1, with D uncertain. The CDR3 runs to 15 residues. The V end lost 0 bases, the J end lost 2 bases, and 9 bases lay between the germline ends. CDR1 SGHNT and CDR2 YYREEE come from the germline V gene (reference sequence). The CDR3 DNA reads TGTGCCAGCAGCTTGGGTCAAGCAGCCTACAATGAGCAGTTCTTC. Translating it yields CASSLGQAAYNEQFF.